The present TCR beta chain was sequenced within a study of T-cell memory formation after mild COVID-19. From the 5' RACE reads, TCRdb called clonotypes with MiXCR, one entry per CDR3 protein. The sample lists 450,000 to 650,000 distinct CDR3 sequences, approximately 20% seen once, with about an eighth in the top ten. Whole-study findings and limits: Still unconfirmed is whether the second-wave clones peaking on day 37 recognized SARS-CoV-2. Among contracting clones, CD4+ were mainly CM/EM and CD8+ enriched in EMRA. The appearance of some responding clones in pre-infection memory suggested that cross-reactive memory joined. Balance between CD4 and CD8 was seen in clones contracting day 15 to 85, and a CD4+ lean was seen in later expanders.

Germline V lookup: CDR1 MGHRA, CDR2 YSYEKL. Trimming cost V 1 base and J 0 bases, with 16 bases left between them. This CDR3 is 18 amino acids long. This clonotype was counted between two and nine times. Its antigen is still unknown. The chain recombines TRBV4-1 with TRBJ2-1, with a possible D match to TRBD1 (6 bases). Sequencing input: PBMCs or a T cell subset sorted from them (not recorded which). The receptor comes from an adult woman who had mild COVID-19 (a few samples of this study predate the infection). Cell type and time point are not known. The CDR3 protein is CASSQALRQVSSYNEQFF. In DNA, the CDR3 is TGCGCCAGCAGCCAAGCCCTTAGACAGGTGAGCTCCTACAATGAGCAGTTCTTC.